The T cell receptor (beta chain) under discussion was sequenced for a study of blood T cell repertoires in COVID-19. Across the study: Spain, Italy and the United States supplied samples that represented acute and convalescent COVID-19. Sources were T cells, B-cell-depleted T cells, or PBMCs; the material itself was cDNA or gDNA.

The authors' processing: How many nucleated cells were present was estimated from reference gene primer amplification. The repertoire was sequenced with immunoSEQ multiplex PCR; TCRdb's copy has only in-frame clones and lacks some. The DNA was the basis for D and trimming; V, J and clone size are from that table. This table holds roughly 170,000 clones, approximately 80% found once. This TCR derives from a human donor in a cohort sampled during active COVID-19. The sequencing input was peripheral blood.

CDR3 amino acids: CASSRQGGTESAANEKLFF. Written as DNA, the CDR3 is TGTGCCAGCAGCCGGCAAGGCGGGACCGAATCCGCGGCTAATGAAAAACTGTTTTTT. This sequence joins TRBV4-2 and TRBJ1-4; tentatively, D is TRBD1 (5 bases). The V and J ends lost 4 bases and 3 bases respectively, with 24 bases between them. Germline V gives CDR1 LGHNA, CDR2 YNFKEQ. This CDR3 region has 19 residues.